Here is one TCR beta chain with its context. No antigen is known for it. Libraries were prepared by immunoSEQ multiplex PCR; TCRdb keeps only in-frame clonotypes and omits some of them. Altogether 30,000 to 40,000 clones are present, 82% being singletons, with the ten largest covering 2%. With the ViraFEST assay, the study expanded antigen-specific CD4+ T cells using viral peptide pools, then sequenced them. Cultured cells yielded isolated CD4+ T cells after 10 to 11 days. Everyone in the study got two shots of either the BNT162b2 or mRNA-1273 vaccine. The source of the sample is a study of vaccination effects on CD4 cells after COVID-19. Overall study context: Post-vaccine samples followed the second dose by a median of 72 days. Study-level points and caveats: The study had few convalescent patients and no early post-infection timepoints.

This CDR3 is 15 amino acids long. The V gene lost 5 bases and the J gene lost 8 bases, with 18 bases spanning the gap. The germline V gene has CDR1 SGHTA and CDR2 FQGNSA. J is TRBJ1-4 and V is TRBV7-2; D unresolved. The sample in question was CD4+ T cells from PBMCs cultured with HCoV-NL63 spike peptides, obtained after COVID-19 vaccination. The receptor was isolated from a human donor who received a COVID-19 vaccine. Some clones in this sample may be carry-over from other donors' samples. As DNA, the CDR3 is TGTGCCAGCAGCCCGCAAGGGTATAGGAACGAAAAACTGTTTTTT. As protein: CASSPQGYRNEKLFF.